These 14 T cell receptor beta chains were all obtained from the same sample, sequenced in a study of cytomegalovirus exposure and HLA in healthy donors. The study ran its PCR with 60 Vbeta and 13 Jbeta primers. Assay used: immunoSEQ multiplex PCR; TCRdb lists only in-frame clones, some missing. The sample holds some 100,000 clones, 60% to 75% seen once. The sequencing input was PBMCs. The receptor source for this set is a man in his fifties in good health and CMV-seronegative.

The rearrangement links TRBV6-5 to TRBJ1-1, with D hard to call. The CDR3 extends over 15 amino acids. Trimming stripped 8 bases from V and 5 bases from J, with 21 bases between. Germline CDR1 MNHEY, CDR2 SVGAGI. CDR3 bases: TGTGCCAGCTCCCTCGGAAGCGCCGAGGTGACTGAAGCTTTCTTT. This gives the protein CASSLGSAEVTEAFF.

The V call is TRBV15, the J call TRBJ2-5; a possible D gene is TRBD2 (5 bases). V shed 8 bases and J shed 4 bases, with 11 bases lying between them. Looked up from germline, CDR1 is LNHNV and CDR2 is YYDKDF (reference sequence). The CDR3 has 12 residues. The CDR3 protein is CATGPGRETQYF. The CDR3 DNA reads as TGTGCCACCGGGCCTGGGAGAGAGACCCAGTACTTC.

V is TRBV2 and J is TRBJ2-7; D is uncertain. This CDR3 is 15 amino acids long. The V end lost 6 bases, the J end lost 2 bases, and 17 bases lay between the germline ends. Per germline, CDR1 SNHLY and CDR2 FYNNEI. The CDR3 bases are TGTGCCAGCAGAGGTGGAGAAGGAAAAGCCTACGAGCAGTACTTC. Amino acids: CASRGGEGKAYEQYF.

The V call is TRBV5-6, the J call TRBJ2-7; D is unresolved. The CDR3 extends over 15 amino acids. CDR1 is SGHDT, CDR2 YYEEEE, per germline. V lost 2 bases to trimming and J lost 1 base, with 13 bases between them. This CDR3 reads CASSFRSDISYEQYF. The CDR3 DNA sequence: TGTGCCAGCAGCTTCAGAAGTGATATATCCTACGAGCAGTACTTC.

The rearrangement uses TRBV10-2 and TRBJ2-1; 11 bases agree with TRBD2. The CDR3 covers 17 residues. The trim removed 2 bases at V and 7 bases at J, leaving 10 bases unmatched. Germline CDR1 and CDR2: WSHSY and SAAADI. CDR3 sequence (DNA): TGCGCCAGCAGTGAGAGGGTAGCGGGGGGGCCGGGTAATGAGCAGTTCTTC. It yields the protein CASSERVAGGPGNEQFF.

The genes are TRBV5-1 and TRBJ2-3, with 8 bases fitting TRBD2. The germline V gene has CDR1 SGHRS and CDR2 YFSETQ. This CDR3 region has 14 residues. J was trimmed by 2 bases and V by 5 bases; bases with no gene match: 4. CDR3 bases: TGCGCCAGCAGAGCGGGAGCATCCACAGATACGCAGTATTTT. It codes for CASRAGASTDTQYF. The whole variable domain, filled in from reference TRBV5-1 and TRBJ2-3, reads KAGVTQTPRYLIKTRGQQVTLSCSPISGHRSVSWYQQTPGQGLQFLFEYFSETQRNKGNFPGRFSGRQFSNSRSEMNVSTLELGDSALYLCASRAGASTDTQYFGPGTRLTVL.

The chain links TRBV7-9 to TRBJ2-4; 7 bases line up with TRBD1. Germline loops: CDR1 SEHNR, CDR2 FQNEAQ (reference sequence). The V segment lost 1 base and the J segment 6 bases; nucleotides outside the gene matches: 3. The CDR3 consists of 14 residues. The CDR3 sequence: CASSLGQGVNIQYF. CDR3 nucleotide sequence: TGTGCCAGCAGCTTAGGTCAGGGGGTAAACATTCAGTACTTC. Full variable domain (remainder filled in from reference TRBV7-9 and TRBJ2-4): DTGVSQNPRHKITKRGQNVTFRCDPISEHNRLYWYRQTLGQGPEFLTYFQNEAQLEKSRLLSDRFSAERPKGSFSTLEIQRTEQGDSAMYLCASSLGQGVNIQYFGAGTRLSVL.

The sample holds a few counts of this clone. The chain has TRBV6-6 and TRBJ2-7; perhaps TRBD1 as D (5 bases). CDR1 is MNHNY and CDR2 is SVGAGI in the germline V gene (reference sequence). Trimming removed 3 bases at V and 3 bases at J, with 12 bases between. The CDR3 covers 14 residues. CDR3 DNA sequence: TGTGCCAGCAGTTATTTTGGGGCGGACTACGAGCAGTACTTC. Amino acid sequence: CASSYFGADYEQYF.

This chain uses TRBV27 with TRBJ1-3, with D hard to call. CDR3 length: 15 residues. Germline CDR1 reads MNHEY; CDR2 reads SMNVEV (reference sequence). V lost 0 bases to trimming and J lost 1 base, with 7 bases between them. CDR3 protein: CASSLSGVSGNTIYF. The DNA of the CDR3 is TGTGCCAGCAGTTTATCCGGGGTGTCTGGAAACACCATATATTTT.

V and J are TRBV28 and TRBJ2-4; TRBD2 agrees at 11 bases. V trimming: 6 bases; J trimming: 3 bases; junction bases outside the gene matches: 13. CDR3 size: 18 residues. Germline values: CDR1 MDHEN, CDR2 SYDVKM. CDR3 in DNA: TGTGCCAGCAGCACTAGCGGGAGAAGGGAGGTGGACAAAAACATTCAGTACTTC. Protein product: CASSTSGRREVDKNIQYF. The full variable domain, its missing parts supplied by reference TRBV28 and TRBJ2-4, is DVKVTQSSRYLVKRTGEKVFLECVQDMDHENMFWYRQDPGLGLRLIYFSYDVKMKEKGDIPEGYSVSREKKERFSLILESASTNQTSMYLCASSTSGRREVDKNIQYFGAGTRLSVL.

This clone was detected only a few times. The chain couples TRBV19 to TRBJ2-2; D perhaps matches TRBD2 (6 bases). V lost 5 bases, J lost 6 bases, and 19 bases lay in between. The CDR3 covers 16 residues. The germline V gene has CDR1 LNHDA and CDR2 SQIVND (reference sequence). For the CDR3, the DNA is TGTGCCAGTAGTGTCTCCGGGACTCAGCCAGCCGGGGAGCTGTTTTTT. Translated: CASSVSGTQPAGELFF.

This clone has only one observation. Additional DNA sequences in this sample encode the identical CDR3. This chain links TRBV5-6 with TRBJ2-5, with D unresolved. The CDR3 loop spans 15 amino acids. V was trimmed by 2 bases and J by 1 base, leaving 12 bases between them. CDR1 and CDR2 from the germline V gene are SGHDT and YYEEEE. CDR3 sequence reads: CASSFVITPQETQYF. The CDR3 DNA reads as TGTGCCAGCAGCTTCGTTATCACACCCCAAGAGACCCAGTACTTC.

This clone appeared a single time. J is TRBJ1-1 and V is TRBV18; D is undetermined. The CDR3 loop spans 16 amino acids. Per the germline V gene, CDR1 is KGHSH and CDR2 is LQKENI. The germline V and J ends were trimmed by 3 bases and 2 bases, with 16 bases remaining between them. CDR3 sequence: CASSPWNLATNTEAFF. The CDR3 DNA follows: TGTGCCAGCTCACCTTGGAACCTCGCGACAAACACTGAAGCTTTCTTT.

Comment on this clone: The junction shows a germline mismatch at one end, possibly a read error. This chain joins TRBV7-9 and TRBJ1-2; the match to TRBD1 covers 9 bases. CDR1 SEHNR and CDR2 FQNEAQ come from the germline V gene (reference sequence). This CDR3 spans 16 amino acids. Here the CDR3 reads CSSSEAGQGRYDGYTF. CDR3 bases: TGTTCCAGCAGCGAAGCGGGACAGGGAAGATATGACGGCTACACCTTC.